Below, 8 T cell receptor beta chains from the same sample are listed, as sequenced in a study of T cells in Graves' hyperthyroidism and ophthalmopathy. Amplification of TCR beta CDR3 regions was performed using RNA transcripts as template. First-round RT-PCR with HTBI primers amplified the TCR CDR3 region. TCRdb passed the multiplex PCR reads through MiXCR, listing each CDR3 protein once. The sample includes roughly 170,000 distinct CDR3 sequences, 9.4% of them seen just once. The source material was blood. The source of these receptors is a woman aged 18-29 years with Graves' hyperthyroidism that later progressed to Graves' ophthalmopathy.

A note on this clonotype: A much larger clone lies a single base off, so this may be a read error. The CDR3 region is CSARSNYNGQFF. Here the CDR3 DNA reads TGCAGTGCTAGGTCTAATTACAATGGGCAGTTCTTC. The chain couples TRBV20-1 to TRBJ2-1; D not certain. CDR3 size: 12 residues. CDR1 and CDR2 (germline): DFQATT, SNEGSKA (reference sequence).

The sample holds many counts of this clonotype. The chain carries TRBV7-9 and TRBJ2-5; 9 nucleotides match TRBD2. Germline CDR1 reads SEHNR; CDR2 reads FQNEAQ (reference sequence). V dropped 5 bases and J dropped 5; count of bases not matched to a gene: 9. The CDR3 has 15 amino acids. The CDR3 nucleotides are TGTGCCAGCAGCGAGGGACTAGCTGGGGGGGAGACCCAGTACTTC. Protein: CASSEGLAGGETQYF.

This clonotype was detected many times. The gene calls are TRBV7-2 and TRBJ2-7, with D possibly being TRBD1 (6 bases). V was shortened by 6 bases and J by 0 bases, with 9 bases between the two germline ends. There are 13 residues in the CDR3. Germline loops: CDR1 SGHTA, CDR2 FQGNSA. CDR3 in amino acids: CASSGQSSYEQYF. The CDR3 DNA is TGTGCCAGCAGTGGACAGAGCTCCTACGAGCAGTACTTC.

This chain connects TRBV20-1 to TRBJ2-7; possibly TRBD1 for D (6 bases). From germline, CDR1 is DFQATT and CDR2 SNEGSKA (reference sequence). V lost 2 bases and J lost 2, with 16 bases in between. This CDR3 is 15 amino acids long. The CDR3 DNA is TGCAGTGCTAGAAGATTACAGGGTGGTCCCTACGAGCAGTACTTC. Its protein product is CSARRLQGGPYEQYF.

The CDR3: CASSGIHTDTQYF. CDR3 coding DNA: TGTGCCAGCAGCGGGATTCACACAGATACGCAGTATTTT. The chain combines TRBV5-4 with TRBJ2-3; D remains unclear. The germline V gene encodes CDR1 SGHNT and CDR2 YYREEE (reference sequence). This CDR3 region has 13 residues. The V and J ends lost 4 bases and 2 bases respectively, with 8 bases between them.

This clonotype appeared a few times. This chain joins TRBV20-1 and TRBJ2-3; TRBD1 matches 12 bases. From germline, CDR1 is DFQATT and CDR2 SNEGSKA (reference sequence). Trimming cost V 6 bases and J 5 bases; bases outside gene matches: 6. This CDR3 comprises 14 residues. The CDR3 spells CSAVGQGAGDTQYF. The CDR3 nucleotides are TGCAGTGCCGTGGGACAGGGGGCAGGAGATACGCAGTATTTT.

This clonotype was counted many times. The chain has TRBV5-1 and TRBJ1-2; 8 nucleotides align to TRBD1. Looked up from germline, CDR1 is SGHRS and CDR2 is YFSETQ. The CDR3 has 14 residues. J gave up 8 bases and V 4 bases, and 10 bases lay outside the gene matches. This chain's CDR3 is CASSEQQGADGYTF. In DNA form, the CDR3 reads TGCGCCAGCAGCGAGCAGCAGGGGGCGGACGGCTACACCTTC.

This clonotype was counted a single time. This chain links TRBV4-2 with TRBJ1-1; D possibly corresponds to TRBD1 (5 bases). The germline V gene encodes CDR1 LGHNA and CDR2 YNFKEQ. The CDR3 totals 15 residues. V was pared by 0 bases and J by 11 bases, with 19 bases between. The CDR3 DNA is TGTGCCAGCAGCCAAGAACTCTCAAGAGCAGGGACGGCTTTCTTT. Translation: CASSQELSRAGTAFF.